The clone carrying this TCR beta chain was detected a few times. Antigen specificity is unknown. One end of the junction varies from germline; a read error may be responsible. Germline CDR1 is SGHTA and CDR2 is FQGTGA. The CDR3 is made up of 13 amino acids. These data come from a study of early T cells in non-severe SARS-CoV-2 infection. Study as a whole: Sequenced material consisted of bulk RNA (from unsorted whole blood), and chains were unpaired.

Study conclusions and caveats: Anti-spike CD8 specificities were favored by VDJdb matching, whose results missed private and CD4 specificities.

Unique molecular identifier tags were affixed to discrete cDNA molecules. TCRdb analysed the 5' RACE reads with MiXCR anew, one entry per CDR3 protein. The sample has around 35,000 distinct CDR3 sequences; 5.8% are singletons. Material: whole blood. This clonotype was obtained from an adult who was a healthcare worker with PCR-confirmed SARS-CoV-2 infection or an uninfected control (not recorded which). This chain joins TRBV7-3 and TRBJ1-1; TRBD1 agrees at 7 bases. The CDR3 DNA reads TGTGCCAGCAGCTTAGACAGGGACACTGTAGCTTTCTTT. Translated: CASSLDRDTVAFF.